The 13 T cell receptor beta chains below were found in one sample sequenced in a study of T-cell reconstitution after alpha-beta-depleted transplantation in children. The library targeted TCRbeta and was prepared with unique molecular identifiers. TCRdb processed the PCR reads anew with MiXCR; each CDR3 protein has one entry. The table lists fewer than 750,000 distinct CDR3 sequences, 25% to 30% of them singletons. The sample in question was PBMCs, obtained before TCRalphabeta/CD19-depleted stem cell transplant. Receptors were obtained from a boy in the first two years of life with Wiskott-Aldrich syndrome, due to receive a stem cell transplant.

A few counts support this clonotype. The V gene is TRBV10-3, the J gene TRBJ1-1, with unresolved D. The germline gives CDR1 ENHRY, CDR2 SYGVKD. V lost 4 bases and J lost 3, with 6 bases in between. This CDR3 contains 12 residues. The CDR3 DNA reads TGTGCCATCAGTGGATCAGACACTGAAGCTTTCTTT. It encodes CAISGSDTEAFF.

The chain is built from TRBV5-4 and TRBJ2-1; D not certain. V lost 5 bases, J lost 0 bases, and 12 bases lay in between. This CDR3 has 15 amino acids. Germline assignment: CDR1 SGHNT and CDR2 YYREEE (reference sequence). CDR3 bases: TGTGCCAGCAGTGAGAGTATTTCCTCCTACAATGAGCAGTTCTTC. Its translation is CASSESISSYNEQFF.

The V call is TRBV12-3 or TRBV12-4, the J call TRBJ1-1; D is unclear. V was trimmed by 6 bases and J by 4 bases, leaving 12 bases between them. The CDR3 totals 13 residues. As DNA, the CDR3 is TGTGCCAGCAGCCCACTGAAGGGCACTGAAGCTTTCTTT. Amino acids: CASSPLKGTEAFF.

CDR3 in DNA: TGTGCCAGCCTCGGACTAGTCCGCACAGATACGCAGTATTTT. It translates to CASLGLVRTDTQYF. V and J are TRBV2 and TRBJ2-3, with 7 bases fitting TRBD2. The germline V gene encodes CDR1 SNHLY and CDR2 FYNNEI. With 8 bases clipped from V and 1 base from J, the junction kept 6 bases outside the gene matches. The CDR3 runs 14 residues.

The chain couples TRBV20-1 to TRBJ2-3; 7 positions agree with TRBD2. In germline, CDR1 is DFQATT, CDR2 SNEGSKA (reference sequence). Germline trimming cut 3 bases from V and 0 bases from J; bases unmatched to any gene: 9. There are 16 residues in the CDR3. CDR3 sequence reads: CSARASGLISTDTQYF. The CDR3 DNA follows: TGCAGTGCTAGGGCTAGCGGCCTTATAAGCACAGATACGCAGTATTTT.

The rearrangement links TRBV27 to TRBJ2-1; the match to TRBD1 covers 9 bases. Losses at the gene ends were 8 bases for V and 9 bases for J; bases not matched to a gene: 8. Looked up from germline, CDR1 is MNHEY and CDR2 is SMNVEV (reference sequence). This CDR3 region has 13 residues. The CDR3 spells CASGGQGGGEQFF. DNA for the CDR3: TGTGCCAGCGGGGGACAGGGTGGCGGTGAGCAGTTCTTC.

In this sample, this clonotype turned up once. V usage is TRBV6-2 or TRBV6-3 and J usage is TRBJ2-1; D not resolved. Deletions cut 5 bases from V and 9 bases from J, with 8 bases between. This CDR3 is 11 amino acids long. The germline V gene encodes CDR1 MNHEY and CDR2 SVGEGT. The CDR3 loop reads CASSQQREQFF. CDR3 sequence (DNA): TGTGCCAGCAGTCAGCAGCGTGAGCAGTTCTTC.

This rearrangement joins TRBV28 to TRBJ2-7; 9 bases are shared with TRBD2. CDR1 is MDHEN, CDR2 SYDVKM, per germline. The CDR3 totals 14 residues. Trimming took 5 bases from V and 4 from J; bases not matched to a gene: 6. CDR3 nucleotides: TGTGCCAGCAGTGCGACTAGCGGAAGTTACGAGCAGTACTTC. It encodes CASSATSGSYEQYF.

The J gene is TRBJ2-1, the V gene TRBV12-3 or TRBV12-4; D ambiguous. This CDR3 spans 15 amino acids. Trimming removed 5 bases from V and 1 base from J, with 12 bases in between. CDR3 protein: CASSPQSISYNEQFF. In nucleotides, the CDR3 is TGTGCCAGCAGTCCCCAAAGTATATCCTACAATGAGCAGTTCTTC.

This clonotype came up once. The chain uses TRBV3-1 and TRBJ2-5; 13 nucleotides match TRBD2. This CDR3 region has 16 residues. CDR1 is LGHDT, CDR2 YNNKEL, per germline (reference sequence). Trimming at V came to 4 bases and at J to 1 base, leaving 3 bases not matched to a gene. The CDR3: CASSPGTSGTQETQYF. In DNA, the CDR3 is TGTGCCAGCAGCCCCGGGACTAGCGGGACCCAAGAGACCCAGTACTTC.

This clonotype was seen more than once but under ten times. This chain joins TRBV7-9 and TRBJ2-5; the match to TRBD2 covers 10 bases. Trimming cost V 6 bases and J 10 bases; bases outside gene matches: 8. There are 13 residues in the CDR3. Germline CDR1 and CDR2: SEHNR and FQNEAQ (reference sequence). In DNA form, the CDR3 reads TGTGCCAGCAGTTCTAGCGGGGGCCCCGGCCAGTACTTC. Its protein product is CASSSSGGPGQYF.

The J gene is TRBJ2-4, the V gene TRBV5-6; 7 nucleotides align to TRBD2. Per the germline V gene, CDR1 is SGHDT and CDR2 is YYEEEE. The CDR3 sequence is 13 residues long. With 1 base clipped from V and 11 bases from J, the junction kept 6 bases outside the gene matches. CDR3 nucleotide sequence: TGTGCCAGCAGCTTGTCCAACCGGGGGGTTCAGTACTTC. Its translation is CASSLSNRGVQYF.

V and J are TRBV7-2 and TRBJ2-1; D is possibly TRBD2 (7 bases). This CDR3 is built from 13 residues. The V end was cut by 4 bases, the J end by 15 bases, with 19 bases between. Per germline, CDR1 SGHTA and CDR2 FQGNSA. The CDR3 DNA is TGTGCCAGCAGCTGGGGGGGGGCGGGAGTCCCGTTCTTC. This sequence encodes CASSWGGAGVPFF.